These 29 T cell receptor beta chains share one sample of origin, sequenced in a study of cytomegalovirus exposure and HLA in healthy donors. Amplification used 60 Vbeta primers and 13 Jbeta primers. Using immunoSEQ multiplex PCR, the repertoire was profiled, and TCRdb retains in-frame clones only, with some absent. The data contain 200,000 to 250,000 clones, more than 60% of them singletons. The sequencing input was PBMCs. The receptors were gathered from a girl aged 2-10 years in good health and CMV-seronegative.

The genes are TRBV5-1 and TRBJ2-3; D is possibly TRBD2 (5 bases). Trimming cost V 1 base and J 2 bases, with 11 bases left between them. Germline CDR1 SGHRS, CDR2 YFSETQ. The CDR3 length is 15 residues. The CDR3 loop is CASSLLSGVTDTQYF. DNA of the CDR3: TGCGCCAGCAGCTTGCTATCCGGGGTCACAGATACGCAGTATTTT.

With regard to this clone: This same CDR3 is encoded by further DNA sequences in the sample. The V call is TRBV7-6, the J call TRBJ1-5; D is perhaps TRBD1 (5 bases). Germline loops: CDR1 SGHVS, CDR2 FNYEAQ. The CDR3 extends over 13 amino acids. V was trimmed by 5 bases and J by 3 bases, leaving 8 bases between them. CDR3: CASSRGINQPQHF. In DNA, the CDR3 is TGTGCCAGCAGCAGGGGAATCAATCAGCCCCAGCATTTT.

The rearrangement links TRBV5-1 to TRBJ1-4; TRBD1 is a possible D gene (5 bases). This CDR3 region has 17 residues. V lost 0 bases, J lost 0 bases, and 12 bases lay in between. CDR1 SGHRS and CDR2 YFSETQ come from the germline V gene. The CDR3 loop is CASSLEGAAATNEKLFF. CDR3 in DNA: TGCGCCAGCAGCTTGGAAGGGGCGGCTGCAACTAATGAAAAACTGTTTTTT. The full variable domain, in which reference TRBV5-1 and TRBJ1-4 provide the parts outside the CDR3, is KAGVTQTPRYLIKTRGQQVTLSCSPISGHRSVSWYQQTPGQGLQFLFEYFSETQRNKGNFPGRFSGRQFSNSRSEMNVSTLELGDSALYLCASSLEGAAATNEKLFFGSGTQLSVL.

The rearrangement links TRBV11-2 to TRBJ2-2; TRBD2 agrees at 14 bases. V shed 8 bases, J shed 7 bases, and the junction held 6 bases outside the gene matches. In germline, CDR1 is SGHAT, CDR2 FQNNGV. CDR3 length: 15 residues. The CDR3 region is CASRLAGGPNGELFF. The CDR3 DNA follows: TGTGCCAGCCGACTAGCGGGGGGGCCAAACGGGGAGCTGTTTTTT.

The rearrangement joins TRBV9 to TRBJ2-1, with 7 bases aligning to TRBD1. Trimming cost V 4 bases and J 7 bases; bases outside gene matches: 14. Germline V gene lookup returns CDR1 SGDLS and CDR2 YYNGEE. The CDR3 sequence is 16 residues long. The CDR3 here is CASSTRQGSGRNEQFF. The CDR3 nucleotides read TGTGCCAGCAGCACCCGACAGGGATCTGGAAGGAATGAGCAGTTCTTC.

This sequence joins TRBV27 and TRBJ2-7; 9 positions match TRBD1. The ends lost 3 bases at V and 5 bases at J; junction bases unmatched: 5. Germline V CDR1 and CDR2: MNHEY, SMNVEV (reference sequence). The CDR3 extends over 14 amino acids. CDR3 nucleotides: TGTGCCAGCAGTTTTACAGGGGGCCCCAACGAGCAGTACTTC. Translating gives CASSFTGGPNEQYF.

The CDR3 here is CASSSRQGIYEQYF. In nucleotides, the CDR3 is TGTGCCAGCAGCTCCAGACAGGGTATCTACGAGCAGTACTTC. The J gene is TRBJ2-7, the V gene TRBV7-2; 7 bases match TRBD1. The CDR3 is 14 residues long. Germline assignment: CDR1 SGHTA and CDR2 FQGNSA. The V segment lost 4 bases and the J segment 3 bases; nucleotides outside the gene matches: 6.

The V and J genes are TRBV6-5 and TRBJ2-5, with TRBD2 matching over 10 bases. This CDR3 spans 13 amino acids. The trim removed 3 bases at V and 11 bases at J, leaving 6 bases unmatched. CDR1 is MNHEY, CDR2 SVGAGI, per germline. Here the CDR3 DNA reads TGTGCCAGCAGTTATTTTACTAGCGGGGAGCAGTACTTC. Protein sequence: CASSYFTSGEQYF.

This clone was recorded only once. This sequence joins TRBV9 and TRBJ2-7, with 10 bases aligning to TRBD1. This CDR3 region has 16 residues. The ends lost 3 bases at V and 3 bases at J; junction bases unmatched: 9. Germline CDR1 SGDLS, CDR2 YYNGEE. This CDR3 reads CASSGDPGQGFYEQYF. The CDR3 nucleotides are TGTGCCAGCAGCGGGGATCCGGGACAGGGGTTCTACGAGCAGTACTTC. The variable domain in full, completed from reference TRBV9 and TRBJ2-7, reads DSGVTQTPKHLITATGQRVTLRCSPRSGDLSVYWYQQSLDQGLQFLIQYYNGEERAKGNILERFSAQQFPDLHSELNLSSLELGDSALYFCASSGDPGQGFYEQYFGPGTRLTVT.

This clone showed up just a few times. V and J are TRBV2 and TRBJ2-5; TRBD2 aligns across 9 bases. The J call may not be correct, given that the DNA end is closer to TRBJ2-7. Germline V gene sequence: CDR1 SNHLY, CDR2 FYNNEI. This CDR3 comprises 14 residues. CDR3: CASSGVAGVYEQYF. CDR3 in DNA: TGTGCCAGCAGTGGCGTAGCGGGAGTCTACGAGCAGTACTTC.

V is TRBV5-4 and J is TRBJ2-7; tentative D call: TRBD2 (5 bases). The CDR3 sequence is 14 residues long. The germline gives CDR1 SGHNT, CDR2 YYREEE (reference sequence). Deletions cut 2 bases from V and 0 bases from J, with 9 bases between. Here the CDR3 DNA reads TGTGCCAGCAGCTTACTAGAGAACTCCTACGAGCAGTACTTC. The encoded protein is CASSLLENSYEQYF. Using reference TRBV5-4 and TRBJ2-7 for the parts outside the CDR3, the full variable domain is ETGVTQSPTHLIKTRGQQVTLRCSSQSGHNTVSWYQQALGQGPQFIFQYYREEENGRGNFPPRFSGLQFPNYSSELNVNALELDDSALYLCASSLLENSYEQYFGPGTRLTVT.

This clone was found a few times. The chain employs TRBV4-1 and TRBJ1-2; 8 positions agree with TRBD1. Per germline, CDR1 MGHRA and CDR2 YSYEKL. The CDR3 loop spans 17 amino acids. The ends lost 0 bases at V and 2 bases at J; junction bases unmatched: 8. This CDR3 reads CASSQDTNRDRNYGYTF. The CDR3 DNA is TGCGCCAGCAGCCAAGACACGAACCGGGACAGGAACTATGGCTACACCTTC.

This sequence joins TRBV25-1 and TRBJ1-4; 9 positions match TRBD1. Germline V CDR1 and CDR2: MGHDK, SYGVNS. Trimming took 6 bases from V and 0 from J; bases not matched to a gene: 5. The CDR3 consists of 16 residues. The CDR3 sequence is CASRRQGGATNEKLFF. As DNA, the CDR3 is TGTGCCAGCAGGAGACAGGGGGGAGCAACTAATGAAAAACTGTTTTTT.

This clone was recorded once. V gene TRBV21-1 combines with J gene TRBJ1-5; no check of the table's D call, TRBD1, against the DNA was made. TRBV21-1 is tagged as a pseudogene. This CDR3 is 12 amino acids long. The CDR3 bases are TGTGCCACCCGGACAGGGCATCAGCCCCAGCATTTT. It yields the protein CATRTGHQPQHF.

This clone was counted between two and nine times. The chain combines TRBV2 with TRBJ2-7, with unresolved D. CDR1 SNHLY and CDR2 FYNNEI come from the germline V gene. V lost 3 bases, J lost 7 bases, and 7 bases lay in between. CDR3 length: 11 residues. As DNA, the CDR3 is TGTGCCAGCAGTGATAATCGGGAGCAGTACTTC. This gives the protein CASSDNREQYF. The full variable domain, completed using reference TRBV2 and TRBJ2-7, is EPEVTQTPSHQVTQMGQEVILRCVPISNHLYFYWYRQILGQKVEFLVSFYNNEISEKSEIFDDQFSVERPDGSNFTLKIRSTKLEDSAMYFCASSDNREQYFGPGTRLTVT.

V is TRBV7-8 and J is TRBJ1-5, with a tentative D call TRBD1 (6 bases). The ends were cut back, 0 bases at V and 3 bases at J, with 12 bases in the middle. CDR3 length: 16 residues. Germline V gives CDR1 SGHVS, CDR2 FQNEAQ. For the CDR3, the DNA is TGTGCCAGCAGCTTAGCGGGCGGACAGCTCAATCAGCCCCAGCATTTT. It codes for CASSLAGGQLNQPQHF.

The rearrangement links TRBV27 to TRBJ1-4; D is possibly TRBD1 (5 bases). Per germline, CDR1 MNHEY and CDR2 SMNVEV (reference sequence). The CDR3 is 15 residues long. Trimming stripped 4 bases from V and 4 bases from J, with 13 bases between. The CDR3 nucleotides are TGTGCCAGCAGTTCCCTGCAGGGTGATAATGAAAAACTGTTTTTT. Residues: CASSSLQGDNEKLFF.

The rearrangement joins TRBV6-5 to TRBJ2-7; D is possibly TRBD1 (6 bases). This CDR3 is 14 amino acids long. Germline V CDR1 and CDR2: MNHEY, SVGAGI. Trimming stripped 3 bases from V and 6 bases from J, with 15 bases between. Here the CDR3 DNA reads TGTGCCAGCAGTTATCCCGGGGCAGGGGCCGAGCAGTACTTC. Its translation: CASSYPGAGAEQYF.

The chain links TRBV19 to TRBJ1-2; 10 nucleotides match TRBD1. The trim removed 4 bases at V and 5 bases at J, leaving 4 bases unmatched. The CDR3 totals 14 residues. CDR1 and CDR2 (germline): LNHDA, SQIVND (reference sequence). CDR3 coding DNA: TGTGCCAGTAGTACGCCGGGACAGGGGTATGGCTACACCTTC. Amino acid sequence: CASSTPGQGYGYTF.

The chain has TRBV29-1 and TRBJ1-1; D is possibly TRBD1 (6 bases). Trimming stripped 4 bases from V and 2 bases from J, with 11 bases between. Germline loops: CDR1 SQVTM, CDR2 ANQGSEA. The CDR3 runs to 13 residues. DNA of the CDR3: TGCAGCGTTGGAAACAGGGCAAACACTGAAGCTTTCTTT. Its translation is CSVGNRANTEAFF.

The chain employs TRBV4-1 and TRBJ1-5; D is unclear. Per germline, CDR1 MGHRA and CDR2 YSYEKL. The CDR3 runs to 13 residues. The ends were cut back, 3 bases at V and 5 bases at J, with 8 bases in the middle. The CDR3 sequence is CASSHNIYQPQHF. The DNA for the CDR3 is TGCGCCAGCAGCCATAACATCTATCAGCCCCAGCATTTT.

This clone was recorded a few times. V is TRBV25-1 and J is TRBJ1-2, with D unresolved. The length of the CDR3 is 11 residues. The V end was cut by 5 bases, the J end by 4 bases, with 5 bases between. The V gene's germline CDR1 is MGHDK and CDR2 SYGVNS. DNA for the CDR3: TGTGCCAGCAGTTCGAGCTATGGCTACACCTTC. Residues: CASSSSYGYTF.

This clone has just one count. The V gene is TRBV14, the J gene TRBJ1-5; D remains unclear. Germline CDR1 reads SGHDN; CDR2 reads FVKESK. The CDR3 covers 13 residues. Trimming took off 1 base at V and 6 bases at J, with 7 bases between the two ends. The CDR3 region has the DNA TGTGCCAGCAGCCAAGCCGGAGGTCAGCCCCAGCATTTT. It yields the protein CASSQAGGQPQHF.

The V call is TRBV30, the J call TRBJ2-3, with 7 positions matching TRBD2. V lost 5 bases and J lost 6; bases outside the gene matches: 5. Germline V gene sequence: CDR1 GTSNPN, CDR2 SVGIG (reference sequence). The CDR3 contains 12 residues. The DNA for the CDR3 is TGTGCCTGGGGGAGGGTCTCGGATACGCAGTATTTT. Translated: CAWGRVSDTQYF.

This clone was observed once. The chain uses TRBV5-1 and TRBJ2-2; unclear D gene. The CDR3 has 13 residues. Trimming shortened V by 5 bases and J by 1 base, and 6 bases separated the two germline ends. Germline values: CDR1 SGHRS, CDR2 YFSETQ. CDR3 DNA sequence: TGCGCCAGCAGACGAGTGAACACCGGGGAGCTGTTTTTT. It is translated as CASRRVNTGELFF.

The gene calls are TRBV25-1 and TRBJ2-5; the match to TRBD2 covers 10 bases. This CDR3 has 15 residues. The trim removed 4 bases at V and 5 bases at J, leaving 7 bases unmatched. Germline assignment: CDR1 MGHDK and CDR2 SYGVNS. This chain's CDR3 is CASSADSGRWETQYF. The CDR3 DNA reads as TGTGCCAGCAGTGCGGATAGCGGGAGGTGGGAGACCCAGTACTTC.

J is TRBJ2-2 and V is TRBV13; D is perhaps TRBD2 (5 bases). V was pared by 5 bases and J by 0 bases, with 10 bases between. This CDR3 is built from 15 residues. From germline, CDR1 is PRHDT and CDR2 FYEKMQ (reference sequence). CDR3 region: CASSKDGANTGELFF. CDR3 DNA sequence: TGTGCCAGCAGCAAGGACGGGGCGAACACCGGGGAGCTGTTTTTT.

For the CDR3, the DNA is TGCGCCAGCAGCTTGGACAGTCCTTCCTACGAGCAGTACTTC. Its protein is CASSLDSPSYEQYF. The chain links TRBV5-1 to TRBJ2-7; D is undetermined. In germline, CDR1 is SGHRS, CDR2 YFSETQ. This CDR3 is built from 14 residues. Trimming left V 0 bases short and J 1 base short, with 8 bases between.

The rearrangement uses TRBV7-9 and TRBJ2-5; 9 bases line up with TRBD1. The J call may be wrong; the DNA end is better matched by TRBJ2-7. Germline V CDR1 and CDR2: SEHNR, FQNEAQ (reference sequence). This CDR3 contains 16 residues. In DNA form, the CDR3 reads TGTGCCAGCAGCTTCTTTGGAGGGACAGGGAACTACGAGCAGTACTTC. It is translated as CASSFFGGTGNYEQYF.